This T cell receptor beta chain was identified in a study of T cells after yellow fever vaccination. The CDR3 spans 16 residues. The ends were cut back, 4 bases at V and 3 bases at J, with 17 bases in the middle. Germline CDR1 reads SGHRS; CDR2 reads YFSETQ. One entry per CDR3 protein, called by TCRdb with MiXCR from the 5' RACE reads. The sample shows some 350,000 distinct CDR3 sequences, 6% to 8% of them seen only once. The sequence derives from a man aged 25-40 years who received the YFV17D yellow fever vaccine. The chain carries TRBV5-1 and TRBJ2-1, with a weak D call TRBD1 (6 bases). The sequenced sample was PBMCs, obtained 5 days after the yellow fever booster vaccination. Written as DNA, the CDR3 is TGCGCCAGCAGCGCCCAAGGGGGAGCCTACTACAATGAGCAGTTCTTC. It translates to CASSAQGGAYYNEQFF.